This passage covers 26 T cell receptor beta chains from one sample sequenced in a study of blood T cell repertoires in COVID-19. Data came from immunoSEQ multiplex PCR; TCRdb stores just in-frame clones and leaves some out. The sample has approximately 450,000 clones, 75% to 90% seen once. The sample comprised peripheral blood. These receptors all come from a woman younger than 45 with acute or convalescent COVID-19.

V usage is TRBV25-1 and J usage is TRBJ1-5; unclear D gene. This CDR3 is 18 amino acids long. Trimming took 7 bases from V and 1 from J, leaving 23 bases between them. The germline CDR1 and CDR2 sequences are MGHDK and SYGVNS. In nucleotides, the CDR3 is TGTGCCAGCATATTCAGGTTCCCCCTACATTTGAGCAATCAGCCCCAGCATTTT. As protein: CASIFRFPLHLSNQPQHF.

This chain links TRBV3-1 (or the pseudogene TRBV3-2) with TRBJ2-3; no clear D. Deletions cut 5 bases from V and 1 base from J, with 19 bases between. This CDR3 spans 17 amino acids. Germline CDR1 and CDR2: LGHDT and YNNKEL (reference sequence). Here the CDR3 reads CASSSNLLEFGTDTQYF. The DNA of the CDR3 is TGTGCCAGCAGCTCTAATCTTCTTGAGTTCGGCACAGATACGCAGTATTTT.

CDR3 protein: CASSQERNTIYF. The CDR3 DNA is TGTGCCAGCAGCCAAGAGAGGAACACCATATATTTT. The gene calls are TRBV3-1 (or the pseudogene TRBV3-2) and TRBJ1-3; no definite D call. In germline, CDR1 is LGHDT, CDR2 YNNKEL (reference sequence). The CDR3 is 12 amino acids. V was pared by 0 bases and J by 7 bases, with 4 bases between.

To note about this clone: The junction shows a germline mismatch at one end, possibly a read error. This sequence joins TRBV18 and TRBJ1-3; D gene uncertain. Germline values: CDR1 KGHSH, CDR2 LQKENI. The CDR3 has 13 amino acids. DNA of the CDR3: TGTGCCAGCTCAGCGAGATCTGAAAACACCATATATTTT. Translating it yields CASSARSENTIYF.

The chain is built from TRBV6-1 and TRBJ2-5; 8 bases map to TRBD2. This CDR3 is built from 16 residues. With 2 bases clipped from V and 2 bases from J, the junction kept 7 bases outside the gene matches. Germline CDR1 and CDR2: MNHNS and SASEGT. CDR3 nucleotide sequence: TGTGCCAGCAGTGAACCCGTAGCGGGGCGACAAGAGACCCAGTACTTC. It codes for CASSEPVAGRQETQYF.

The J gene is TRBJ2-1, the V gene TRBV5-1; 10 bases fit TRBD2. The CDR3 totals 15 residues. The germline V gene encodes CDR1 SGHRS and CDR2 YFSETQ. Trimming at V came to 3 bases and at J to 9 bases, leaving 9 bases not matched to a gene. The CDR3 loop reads CASSSNSGGALEQFF. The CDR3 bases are TGCGCCAGCAGCTCCAACAGCGGGGGGGCTCTTGAGCAGTTCTTC.

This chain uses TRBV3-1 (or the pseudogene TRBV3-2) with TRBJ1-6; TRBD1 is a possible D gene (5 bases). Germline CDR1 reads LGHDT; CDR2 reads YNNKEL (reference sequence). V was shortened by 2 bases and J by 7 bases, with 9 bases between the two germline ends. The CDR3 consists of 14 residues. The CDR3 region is CASSQQGRNSPLHF. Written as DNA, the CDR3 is TGTGCCAGCAGCCAACAGGGCAGAAATTCACCCCTCCACTTT.

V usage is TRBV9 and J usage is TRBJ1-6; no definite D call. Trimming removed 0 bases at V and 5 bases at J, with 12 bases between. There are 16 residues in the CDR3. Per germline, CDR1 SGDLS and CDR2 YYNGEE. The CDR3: CASSVASEYNNSPLHF. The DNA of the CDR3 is TGTGCCAGCAGCGTAGCATCTGAATACAATAATTCACCCCTCCACTTT.

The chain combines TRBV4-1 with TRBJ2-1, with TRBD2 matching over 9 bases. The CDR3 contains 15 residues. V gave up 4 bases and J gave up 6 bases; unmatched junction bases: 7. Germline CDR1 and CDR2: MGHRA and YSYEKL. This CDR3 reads CASSRAGTSLNEQFF. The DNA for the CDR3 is TGCGCCAGCAGCCGTGCCGGGACTAGCCTCAATGAGCAGTTCTTC.

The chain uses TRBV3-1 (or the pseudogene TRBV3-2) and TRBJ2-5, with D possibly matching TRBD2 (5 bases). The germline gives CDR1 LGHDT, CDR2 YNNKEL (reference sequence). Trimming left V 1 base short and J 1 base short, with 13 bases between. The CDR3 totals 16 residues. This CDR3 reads CASSQATGFRQETQYF. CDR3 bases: TGTGCCAGCAGCCAAGCGACGGGGTTCCGCCAAGAGACCCAGTACTTC.

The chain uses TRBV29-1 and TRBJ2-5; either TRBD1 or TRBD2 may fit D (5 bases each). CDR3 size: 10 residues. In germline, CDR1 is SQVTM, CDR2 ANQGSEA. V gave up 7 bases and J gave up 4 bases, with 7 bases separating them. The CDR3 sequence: CSARGETQYF. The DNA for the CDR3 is TGCAGCGCGAGGGGAGAGACCCAGTACTTC. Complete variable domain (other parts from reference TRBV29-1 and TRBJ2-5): SAVISQKPSRDICQRGTSLTIQCQVDSQVTMMFWYRQQPGQSLTLIATANQGSEATYESGFVIDKFPISRPNLTFSTLTVSNMSPEDSSIYLCSARGETQYFGPGTRLLVL.

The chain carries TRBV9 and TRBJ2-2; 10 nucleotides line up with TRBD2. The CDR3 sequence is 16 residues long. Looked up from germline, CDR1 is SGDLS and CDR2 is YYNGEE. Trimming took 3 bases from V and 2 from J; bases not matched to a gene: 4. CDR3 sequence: CASSGLAGANTGELFF. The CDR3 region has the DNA TGTGCCAGCAGCGGTCTAGCGGGGGCCAACACCGGGGAGCTGTTTTTT.

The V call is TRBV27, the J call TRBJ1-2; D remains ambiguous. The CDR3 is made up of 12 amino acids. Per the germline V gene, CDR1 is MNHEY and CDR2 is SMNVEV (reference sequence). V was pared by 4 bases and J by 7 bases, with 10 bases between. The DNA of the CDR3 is TGTGCCAGCAGTTCCCGGACTAGTGGCTACACCTTC. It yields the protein CASSSRTSGYTF.

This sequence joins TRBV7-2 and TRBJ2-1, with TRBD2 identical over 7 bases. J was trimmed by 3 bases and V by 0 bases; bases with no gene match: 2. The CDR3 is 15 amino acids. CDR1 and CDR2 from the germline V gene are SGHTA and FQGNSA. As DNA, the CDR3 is TGTGCCAGCAGCTTAGCGGGGGGGAACTACAATGAGCAGTTCTTC. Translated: CASSLAGGNYNEQFF. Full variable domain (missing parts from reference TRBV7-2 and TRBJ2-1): GAGVSQSPSNKVTEKGKDVELRCDPISGHTALYWYRQSLGQGLEFLIYFQGNSAPDKSGLPSDRFSAERTGGSVSTLTIQRTQQEDSAVYLCASSLAGGNYNEQFFGPGTRLTVL.

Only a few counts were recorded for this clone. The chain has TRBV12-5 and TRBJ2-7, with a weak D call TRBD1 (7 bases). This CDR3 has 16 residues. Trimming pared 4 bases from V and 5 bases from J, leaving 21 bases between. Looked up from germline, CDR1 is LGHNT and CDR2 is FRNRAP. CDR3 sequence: CASGYTFHRGGDEQYF. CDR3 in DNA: TGTGCTAGTGGTTACACCTTTCACAGGGGCGGGGACGAGCAGTACTTC.

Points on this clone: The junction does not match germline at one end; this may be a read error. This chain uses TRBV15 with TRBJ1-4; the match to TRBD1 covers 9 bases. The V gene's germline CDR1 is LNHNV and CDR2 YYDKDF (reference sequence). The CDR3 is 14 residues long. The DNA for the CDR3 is TGTGCCACCAGCGGGGGGACAGGGAATGGAAAACTGTTTTTT. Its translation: CATSGGTGNGKLFF.

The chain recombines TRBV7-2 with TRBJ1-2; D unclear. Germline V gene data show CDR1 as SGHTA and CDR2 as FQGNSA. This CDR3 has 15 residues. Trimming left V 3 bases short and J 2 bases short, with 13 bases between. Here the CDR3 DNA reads TGTGCCAGCAGCTTTTCTGGAGACTTAAACTATGGCTACACCTTC. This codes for CASSFSGDLNYGYTF.

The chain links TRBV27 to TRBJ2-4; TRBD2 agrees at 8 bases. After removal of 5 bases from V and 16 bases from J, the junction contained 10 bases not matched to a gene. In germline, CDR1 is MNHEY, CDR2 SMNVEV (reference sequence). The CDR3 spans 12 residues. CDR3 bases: TGTGCCAGCAGTGAACCGGGACTAGTTTTTTACTTC. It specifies CASSEPGLVFYF.

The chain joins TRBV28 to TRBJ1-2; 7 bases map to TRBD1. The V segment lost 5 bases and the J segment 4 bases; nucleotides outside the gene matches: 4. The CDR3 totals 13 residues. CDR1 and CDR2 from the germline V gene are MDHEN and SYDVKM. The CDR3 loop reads CASSRRTGYGYTF. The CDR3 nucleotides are TGTGCCAGCAGTCGCCGGACAGGCTATGGCTACACCTTC.

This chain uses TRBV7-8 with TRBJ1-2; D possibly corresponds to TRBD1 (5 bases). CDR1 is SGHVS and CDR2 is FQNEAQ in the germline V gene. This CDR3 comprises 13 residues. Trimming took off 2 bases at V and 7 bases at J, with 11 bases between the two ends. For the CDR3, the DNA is TGTGCCAGCAGCTTATCGGGCAGGGCTGGCTACACCTTC. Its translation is CASSLSGRAGYTF.

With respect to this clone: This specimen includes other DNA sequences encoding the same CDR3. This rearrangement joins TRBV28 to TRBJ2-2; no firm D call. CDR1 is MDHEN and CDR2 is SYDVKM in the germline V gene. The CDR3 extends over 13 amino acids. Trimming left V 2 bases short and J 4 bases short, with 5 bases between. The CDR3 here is CASSLPGTGELFF. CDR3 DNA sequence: TGTGCCAGCAGTTTACCGGGCACCGGGGAGCTGTTTTTT.

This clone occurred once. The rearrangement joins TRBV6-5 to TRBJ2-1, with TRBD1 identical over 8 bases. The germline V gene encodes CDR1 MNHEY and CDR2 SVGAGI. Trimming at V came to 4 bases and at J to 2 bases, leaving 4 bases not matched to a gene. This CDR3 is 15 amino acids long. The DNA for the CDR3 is TGTGCCAGCAGTTCTGACAGGGGCACCTACAATGAGCAGTTCTTC. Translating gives CASSSDRGTYNEQFF.

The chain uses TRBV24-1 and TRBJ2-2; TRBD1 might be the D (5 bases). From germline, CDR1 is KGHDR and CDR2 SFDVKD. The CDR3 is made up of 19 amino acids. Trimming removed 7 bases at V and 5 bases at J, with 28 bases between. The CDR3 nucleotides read TGTGCCACCAGCCCCTCCCGTGGGGCGCATGGAAGGTTTACCGGGGAGCTGTTTTTT. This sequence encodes CATSPSRGAHGRFTGELFF.

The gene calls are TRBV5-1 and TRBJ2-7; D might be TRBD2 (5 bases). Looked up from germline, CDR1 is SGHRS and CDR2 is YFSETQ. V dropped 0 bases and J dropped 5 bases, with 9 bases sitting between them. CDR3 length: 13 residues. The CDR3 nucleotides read TGCGCCAGCAGCTTGGCGGGATCGGACGAGCAGTACTTC. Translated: CASSLAGSDEQYF.

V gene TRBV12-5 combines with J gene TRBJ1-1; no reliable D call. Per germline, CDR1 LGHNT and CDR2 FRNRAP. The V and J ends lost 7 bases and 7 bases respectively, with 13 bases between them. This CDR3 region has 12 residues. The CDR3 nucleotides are TGTGCTAGTGCTACGGAGTGGAGTGAAGCTTTCTTT. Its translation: CASATEWSEAFF.

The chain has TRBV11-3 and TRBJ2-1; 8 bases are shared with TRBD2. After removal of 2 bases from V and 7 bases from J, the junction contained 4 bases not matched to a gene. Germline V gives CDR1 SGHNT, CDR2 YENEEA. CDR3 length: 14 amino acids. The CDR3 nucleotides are TGTGCCAGCAGCTTACTGGCGGGGGGTAATGAGCAGTTCTTC. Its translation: CASSLLAGGNEQFF.